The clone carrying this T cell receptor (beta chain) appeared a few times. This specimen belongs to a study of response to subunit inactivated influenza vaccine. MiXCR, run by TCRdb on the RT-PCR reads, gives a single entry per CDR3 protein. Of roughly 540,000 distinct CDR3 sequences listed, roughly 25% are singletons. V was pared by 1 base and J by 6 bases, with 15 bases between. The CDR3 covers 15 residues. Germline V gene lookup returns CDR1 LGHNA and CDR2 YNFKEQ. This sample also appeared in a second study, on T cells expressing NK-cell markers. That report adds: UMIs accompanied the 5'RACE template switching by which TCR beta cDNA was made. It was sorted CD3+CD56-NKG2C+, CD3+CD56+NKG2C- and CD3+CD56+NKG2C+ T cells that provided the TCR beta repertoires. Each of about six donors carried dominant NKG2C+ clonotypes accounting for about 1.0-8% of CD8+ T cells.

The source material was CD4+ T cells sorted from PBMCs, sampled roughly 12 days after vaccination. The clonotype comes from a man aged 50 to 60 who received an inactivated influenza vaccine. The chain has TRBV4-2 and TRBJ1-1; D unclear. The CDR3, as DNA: TGTGCCAGCAGCCAAGGCTTTGCTCGGGGTCCTGAAGCTTTCTTT. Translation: CASSQGFARGPEAFF.